A selection of T cell receptor beta chains follows, all from one sample in a study of human T cells and chemical hapten exposure. A single record per CDR3 protein comes from TCRdb applying MiXCR to the RACE reads. Altogether 350,000 to 400,000 distinct CDR3 sequences are present, about 6.9% being singletons, with the ten largest covering less than 6.5%. This specimen consisted of whole blood, obtained in connection with sensitization to the hapten diphenylcyclopropenone (DPC). These receptor sequences come from a young woman with alopecia areata. Some clones in this sample may be carry-over from other donors' samples. Both conserved end residues are trimmed from each CDR3. Only part of the rows carry a size: once, few, many, or a class if the clone is expanded.

>few|TRBV6-6|TRBJ1-3
ASSSLSRSGNTIY
>many|TRBV12-3/TRBV12-4|TRBJ2-1
ASSLGQGSYNEQF
>NA|TRBV6-2/TRBV6-3|TRBJ1-5
ASSYSDRGNQPQH
>few|TRBV6-5|TRBJ2-2
ASSAGGSTGELF
>NA|TRBV7-3|TRBJ2-1
ASSLGAGRTNEQF
>many|TRBV7-9|TRBJ2-2
ASSLVGNTGELF
>many|TRBV7-9|TRBJ1-1
ASSSAGPAEAF
>few|TRBV7-9|TRBJ1-1
ASSPTSNTEAF
>once|TRBV3-1|TRBJ2-3
ASSYQQDDRGADTQY
>few|TRBV20-1|TRBJ1-2
SAGQGKLDYGYT
>many|TRBV7-9|TRBJ1-3
ASSRYTVQGHSGNTIY